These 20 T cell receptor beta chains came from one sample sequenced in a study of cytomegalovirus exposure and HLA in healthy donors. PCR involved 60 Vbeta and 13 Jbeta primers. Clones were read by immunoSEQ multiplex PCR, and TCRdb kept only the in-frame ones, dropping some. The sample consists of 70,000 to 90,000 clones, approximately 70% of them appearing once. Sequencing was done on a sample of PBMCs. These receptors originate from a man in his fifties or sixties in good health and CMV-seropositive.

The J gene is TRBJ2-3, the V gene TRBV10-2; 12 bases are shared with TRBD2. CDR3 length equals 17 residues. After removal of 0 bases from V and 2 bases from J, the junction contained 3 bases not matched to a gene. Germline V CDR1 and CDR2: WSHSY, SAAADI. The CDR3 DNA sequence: TGCGCCAGCAGTGAGTCGACTAGCGGGGGTAACACAGATACGCAGTATTTT. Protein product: CASSESTSGGNTDTQYF.

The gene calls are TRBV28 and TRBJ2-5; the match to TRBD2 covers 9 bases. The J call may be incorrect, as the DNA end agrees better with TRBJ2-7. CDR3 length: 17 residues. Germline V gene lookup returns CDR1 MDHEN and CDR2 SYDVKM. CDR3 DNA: TGTGCCAGCAGTCCCCTCGATTCCGGGACTAGCTCCCGCGAGCAGTACTTC. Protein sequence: CASSPLDSGTSSREQYF.

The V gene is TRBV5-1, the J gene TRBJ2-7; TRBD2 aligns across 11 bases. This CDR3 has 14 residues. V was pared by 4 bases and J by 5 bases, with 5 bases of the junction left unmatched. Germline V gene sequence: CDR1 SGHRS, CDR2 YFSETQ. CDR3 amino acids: CASSAGLAGDEQYF. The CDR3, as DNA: TGCGCCAGCAGCGCAGGACTAGCGGGCGACGAGCAGTACTTC. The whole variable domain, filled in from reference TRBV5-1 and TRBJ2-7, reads KAGVTQTPRYLIKTRGQQVTLSCSPISGHRSVSWYQQTPGQGLQFLFEYFSETQRNKGNFPGRFSGRQFSNSRSEMNVSTLELGDSALYLCASSAGLAGDEQYFGPGTRLTVT.

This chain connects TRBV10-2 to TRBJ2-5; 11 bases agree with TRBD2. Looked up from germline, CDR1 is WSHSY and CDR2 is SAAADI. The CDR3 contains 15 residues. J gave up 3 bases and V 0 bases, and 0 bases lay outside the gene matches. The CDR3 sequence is CASSESGLAEETQYF. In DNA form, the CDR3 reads TGCGCCAGCAGTGAGTCGGGACTAGCGGAAGAGACCCAGTACTTC.

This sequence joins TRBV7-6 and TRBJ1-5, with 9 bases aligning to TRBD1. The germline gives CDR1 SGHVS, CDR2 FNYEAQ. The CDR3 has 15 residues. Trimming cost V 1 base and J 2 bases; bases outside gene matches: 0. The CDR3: CASSLGTGGNQPQHF. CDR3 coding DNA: TGTGCCAGCAGCTTAGGGACAGGGGGCAATCAGCCCCAGCATTTT.

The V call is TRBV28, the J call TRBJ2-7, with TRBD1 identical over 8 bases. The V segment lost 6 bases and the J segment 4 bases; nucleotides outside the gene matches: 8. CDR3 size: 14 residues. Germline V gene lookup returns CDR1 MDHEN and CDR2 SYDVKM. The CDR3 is CASRQRQGRYEQYF. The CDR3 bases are TGTGCCAGCAGACAACGACAGGGGCGGTACGAGCAGTACTTC.

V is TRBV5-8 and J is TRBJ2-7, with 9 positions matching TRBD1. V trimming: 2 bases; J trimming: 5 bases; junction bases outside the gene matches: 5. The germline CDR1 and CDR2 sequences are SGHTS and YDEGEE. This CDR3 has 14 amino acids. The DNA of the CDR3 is TGTGCCAGCAGCTTCCGGGACAGGGCCCACGAGCAGTACTTC. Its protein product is CASSFRDRAHEQYF. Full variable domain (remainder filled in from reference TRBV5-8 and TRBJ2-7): EAGVTQSPTHLIKTRGQQATLRCSPISGHTSVYWYQQALGLGLQFLLWYDEGEERNRGNFPPRFSGRQFPNYSSELNVNALELEDSALYLCASSFRDRAHEQYFGPGTRLTVT.

The CDR3 nucleotides are TGTGCCAGCAGCTTGGGACCGGGACAGGGGGATTCACCCCTCCACTTT. This codes for CASSLGPGQGDSPLHF. The chain employs TRBV7-9 and TRBJ1-6, with TRBD1 identical over 11 bases. The germline V gene encodes CDR1 SEHNR and CDR2 FQNEAQ (reference sequence). The CDR3 is made up of 16 amino acids. V lost 3 bases, J lost 8 bases, and 6 bases stayed unmatched.

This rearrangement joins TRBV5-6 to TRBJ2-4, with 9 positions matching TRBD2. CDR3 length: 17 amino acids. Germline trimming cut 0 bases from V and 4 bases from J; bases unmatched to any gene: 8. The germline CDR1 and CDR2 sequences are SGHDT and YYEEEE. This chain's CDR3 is CASSLEERLAGKNIQYF. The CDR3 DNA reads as TGTGCCAGCAGCTTGGAGGAAAGGCTAGCGGGAAAAAACATTCAGTACTTC.

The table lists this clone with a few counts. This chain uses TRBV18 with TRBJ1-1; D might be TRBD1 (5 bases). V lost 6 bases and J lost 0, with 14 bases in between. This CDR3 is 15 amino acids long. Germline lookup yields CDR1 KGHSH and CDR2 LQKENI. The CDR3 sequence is CASSRRGPVNTEAFF. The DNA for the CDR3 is TGTGCCAGCTCCCGAAGGGGCCCAGTGAACACTGAAGCTTTCTTT.

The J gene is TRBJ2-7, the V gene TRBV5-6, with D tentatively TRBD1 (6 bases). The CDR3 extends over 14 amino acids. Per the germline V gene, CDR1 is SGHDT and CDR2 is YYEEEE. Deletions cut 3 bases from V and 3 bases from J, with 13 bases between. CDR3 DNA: TGTGCCAGCAGCTGGCCGGGACATCGCTACGAGCAGTACTTC. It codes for CASSWPGHRYEQYF. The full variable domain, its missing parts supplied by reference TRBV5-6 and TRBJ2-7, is DAGVTQSPTHLIKTRGQQVTLRCSPKSGHDTVSWYQQALGQGPQFIFQYYEEEERQRGNFPDRFSGHQFPNYSSELNVNALLLGDSALYLCASSWPGHRYEQYFGPGTRLTVT.

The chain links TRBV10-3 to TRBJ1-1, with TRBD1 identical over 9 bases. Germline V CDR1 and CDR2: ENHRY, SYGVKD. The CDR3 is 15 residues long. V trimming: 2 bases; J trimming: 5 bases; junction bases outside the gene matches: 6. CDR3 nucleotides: TGTGCCATCAGTGAGCCGGGACAGGGAGGTACTGAAGCTTTCTTT. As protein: CAISEPGQGGTEAFF.

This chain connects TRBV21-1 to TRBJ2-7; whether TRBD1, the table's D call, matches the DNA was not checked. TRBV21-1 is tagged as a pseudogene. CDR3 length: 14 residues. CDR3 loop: CASSLQGSSYEQYF. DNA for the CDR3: TGTGCCAGCAGCCTCCAGGGGAGCTCCTACGAGCAGTACTTC.

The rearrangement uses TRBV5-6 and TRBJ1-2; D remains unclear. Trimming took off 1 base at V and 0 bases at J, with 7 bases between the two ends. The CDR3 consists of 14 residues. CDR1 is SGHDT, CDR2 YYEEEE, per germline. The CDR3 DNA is TGTGCCAGCAGCTTGAACGGGGCTAACTATGGCTACACCTTC. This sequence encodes CASSLNGANYGYTF.

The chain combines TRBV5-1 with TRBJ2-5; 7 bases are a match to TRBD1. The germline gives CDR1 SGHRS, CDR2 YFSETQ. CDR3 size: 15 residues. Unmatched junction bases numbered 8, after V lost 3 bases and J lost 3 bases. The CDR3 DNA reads TGCGCCAGCAGCTATCCTCGAGGGACAGAAGAGACCCAGTACTTC. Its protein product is CASSYPRGTEETQYF.

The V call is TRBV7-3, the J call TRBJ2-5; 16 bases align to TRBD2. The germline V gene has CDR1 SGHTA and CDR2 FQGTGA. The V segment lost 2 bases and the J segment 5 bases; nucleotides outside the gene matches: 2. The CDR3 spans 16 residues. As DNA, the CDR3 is TGTGCCAGCAGCTTAGGGACTAGCGGGAGGGGTGAGACCCAGTACTTC. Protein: CASSLGTSGRGETQYF.

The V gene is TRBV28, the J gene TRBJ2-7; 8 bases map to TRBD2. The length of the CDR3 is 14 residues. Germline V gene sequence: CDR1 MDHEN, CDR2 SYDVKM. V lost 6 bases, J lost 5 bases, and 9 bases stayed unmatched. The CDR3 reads CASSRPGGANEQYF. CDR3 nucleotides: TGTGCCAGCAGCCGCCCCGGGGGGGCTAACGAGCAGTACTTC.

This CDR3 is CAHTTGSNSPLHF. CDR3 bases: TGTGCCCATACGACAGGGAGCAATTCACCCCTCCACTTT. This rearrangement joins TRBV30 to TRBJ1-6, with 7 bases fitting TRBD1. V trimming: 8 bases; J trimming: 7 bases; junction bases outside the gene matches: 8. There are 13 residues in the CDR3. The germline CDR1 and CDR2 sequences are GTSNPN and SVGIG (reference sequence).

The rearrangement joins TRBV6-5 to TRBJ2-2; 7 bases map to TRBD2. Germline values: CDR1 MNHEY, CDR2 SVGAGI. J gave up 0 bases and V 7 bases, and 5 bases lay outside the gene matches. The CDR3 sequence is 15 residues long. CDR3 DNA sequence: TGTGCCAGCAACCCAGCGGGATCGAACACCGGGGAGCTGTTTTTT. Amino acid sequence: CASNPAGSNTGELFF.

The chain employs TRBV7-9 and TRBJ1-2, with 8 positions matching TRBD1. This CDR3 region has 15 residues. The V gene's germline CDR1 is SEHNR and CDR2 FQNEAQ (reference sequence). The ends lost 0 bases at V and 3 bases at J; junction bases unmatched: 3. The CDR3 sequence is CASSLALTGDYGYTF. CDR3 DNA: TGTGCCAGCAGCTTAGCCTTGACAGGGGACTATGGCTACACCTTC.